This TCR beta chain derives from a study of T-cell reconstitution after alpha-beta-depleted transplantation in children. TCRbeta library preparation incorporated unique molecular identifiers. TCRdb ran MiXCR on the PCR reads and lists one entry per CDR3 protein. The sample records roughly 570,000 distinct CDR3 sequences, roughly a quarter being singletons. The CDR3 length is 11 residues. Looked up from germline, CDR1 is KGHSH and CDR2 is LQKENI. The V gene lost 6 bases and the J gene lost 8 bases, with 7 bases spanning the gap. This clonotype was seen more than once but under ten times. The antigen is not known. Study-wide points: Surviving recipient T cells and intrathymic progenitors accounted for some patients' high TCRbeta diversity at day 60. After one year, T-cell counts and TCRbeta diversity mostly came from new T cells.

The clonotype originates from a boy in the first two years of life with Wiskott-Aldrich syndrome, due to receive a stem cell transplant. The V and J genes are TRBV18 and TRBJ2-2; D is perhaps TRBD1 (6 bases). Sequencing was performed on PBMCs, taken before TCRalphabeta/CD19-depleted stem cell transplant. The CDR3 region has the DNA TGTGCCAGCTCCGACAGGGGGGAGCTGTTTTTT. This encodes CASSDRGELFF.